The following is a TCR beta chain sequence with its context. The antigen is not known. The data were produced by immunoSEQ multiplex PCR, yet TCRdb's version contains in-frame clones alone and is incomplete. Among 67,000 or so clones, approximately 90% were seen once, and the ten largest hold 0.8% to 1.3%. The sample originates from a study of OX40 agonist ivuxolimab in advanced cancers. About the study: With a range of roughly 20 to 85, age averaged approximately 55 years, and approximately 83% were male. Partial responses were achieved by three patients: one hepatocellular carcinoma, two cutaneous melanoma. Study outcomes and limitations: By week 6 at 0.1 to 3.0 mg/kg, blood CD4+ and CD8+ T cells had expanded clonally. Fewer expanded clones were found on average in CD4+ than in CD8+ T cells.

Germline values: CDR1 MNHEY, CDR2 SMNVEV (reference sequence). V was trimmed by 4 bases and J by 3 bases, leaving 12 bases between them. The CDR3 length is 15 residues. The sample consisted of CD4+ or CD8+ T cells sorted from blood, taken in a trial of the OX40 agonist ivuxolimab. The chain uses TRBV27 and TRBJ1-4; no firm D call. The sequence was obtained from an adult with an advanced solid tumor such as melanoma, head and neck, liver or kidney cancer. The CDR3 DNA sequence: TGTGCCAGCAGTTCTTTGGGTAGCGCTAATGAAAAACTGTTTTTT. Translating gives CASSSLGSANEKLFF.